What follows is one T cell receptor beta chain and its context. Its antigen is not known. The sample comes from a study of OX40 agonist ivuxolimab in advanced cancers. Across the whole study: Earlier treatment with anti-PD-1, anti-PD-L1 or anti-CTLA-4 was permitted, and around 36% had received some.

General observations from the study: Nonresponders, in some cases, also had low normalized T-cell clonal expansion. The study observed clonal expansion of CD4+ and CD8+ blood T cells by week 6 at 0.1 to 3.0 mg/kg. Among T cells, CD8+ cells averaged more expanded clones than CD4+ cells.

Clones were sequenced by immunoSEQ multiplex PCR, and TCRdb holds only the in-frame ones, with some missing. Of 70,000 to 90,000 clones in the sample, around 90% are singletons; the top ten hold 10% to 15%. The sample here was CD4+ or CD8+ T cells sorted from blood, taken in a trial of the OX40 agonist ivuxolimab. The clonotype originates from an adult with an advanced solid tumor such as melanoma, head and neck, liver or kidney cancer.

For the CDR3, the DNA is TGCGCCAGCAGCCAAGATCCTAATGAGCAGTTCTTC. It is translated as CASSQDPNEQFF. The genes are TRBV4-1 and TRBJ2-1; D ambiguous. The germline V gene has CDR1 MGHRA and CDR2 YSYEKL. The ends were cut back, 0 bases at V and 7 bases at J, with 4 bases in the middle. The CDR3 sequence is 12 residues long.